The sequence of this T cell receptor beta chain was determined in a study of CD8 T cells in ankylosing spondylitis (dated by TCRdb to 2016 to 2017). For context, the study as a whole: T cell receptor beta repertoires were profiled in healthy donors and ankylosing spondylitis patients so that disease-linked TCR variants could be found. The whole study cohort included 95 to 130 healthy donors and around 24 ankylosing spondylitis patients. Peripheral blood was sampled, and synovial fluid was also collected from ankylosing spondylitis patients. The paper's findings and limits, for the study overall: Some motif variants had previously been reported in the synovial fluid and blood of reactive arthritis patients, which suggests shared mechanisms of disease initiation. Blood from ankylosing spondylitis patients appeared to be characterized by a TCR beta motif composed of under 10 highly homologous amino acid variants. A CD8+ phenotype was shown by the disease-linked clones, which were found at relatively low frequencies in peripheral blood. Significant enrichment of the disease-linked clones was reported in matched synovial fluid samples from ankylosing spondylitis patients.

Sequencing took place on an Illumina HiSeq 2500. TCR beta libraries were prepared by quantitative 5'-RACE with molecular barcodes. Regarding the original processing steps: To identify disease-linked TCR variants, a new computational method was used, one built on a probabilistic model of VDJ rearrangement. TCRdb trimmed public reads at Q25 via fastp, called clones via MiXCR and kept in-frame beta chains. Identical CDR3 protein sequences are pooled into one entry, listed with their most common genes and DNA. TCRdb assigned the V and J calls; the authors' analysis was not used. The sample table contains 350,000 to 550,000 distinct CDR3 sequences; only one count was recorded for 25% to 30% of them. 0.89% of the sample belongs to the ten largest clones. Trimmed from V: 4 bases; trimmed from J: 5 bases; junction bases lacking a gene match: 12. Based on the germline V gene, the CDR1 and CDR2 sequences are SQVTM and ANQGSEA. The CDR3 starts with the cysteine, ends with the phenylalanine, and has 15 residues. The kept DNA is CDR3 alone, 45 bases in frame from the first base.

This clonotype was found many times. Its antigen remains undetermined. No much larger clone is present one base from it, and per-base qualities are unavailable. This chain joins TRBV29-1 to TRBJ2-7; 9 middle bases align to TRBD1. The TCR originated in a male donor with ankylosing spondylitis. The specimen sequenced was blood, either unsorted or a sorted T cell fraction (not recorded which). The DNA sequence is TGCAGCGTTGCAGCCGGGACAGGGAAAATCAACGAGCAGTACTTC. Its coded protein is CSVAAGTGKINEQYF.